These T cell receptor beta chains were read from a single sample in a study of human T cells and chemical hapten exposure. Each CDR3 protein is one row after TCRdb ran MiXCR on the RACE reads. The sample contains fewer than 300,000 distinct CDR3 sequences, around 7% of which appear only once. Specimen: whole blood, collected in connection with sensitization to the hapten diphenylcyclopropenone (DPC). These receptors were obtained from a man younger than 35 with alopecia areata. Some clones in this sample may be carry-over from other donors' samples. CDR3s include the opening cysteine and the closing phenylalanine or tryptophan. A D gene is named only where the DNA matches it firmly. Size is omitted from some rows. Given values are once, few, many or a class for expanded clones.

clone size	V gene	J gene	D gene	CDR3 DNA	CDR3 protein
few	TRBV18	TRBJ1-5	NA	TGTGCCAGCTCAACTATCGGGACAAATCAGCCCCAGCATTTT	CASSTIGTNQPQHF
few	TRBV25-1	TRBJ2-5	NA	TGTGCCAGCAGTGAATACTGGGGGGCGTCAGGGGGATATCTAGAGACCCAGTACTTC	CASSEYWGASGGYLETQYF
NA	TRBV15	TRBJ1-1	NA	TGTGCCACCACCATGACTGGGGGCAGCGAAGCTTTCTTT	CATTMTGGSEAFF
few	TRBV19	TRBJ2-5	NA	TGTGCCAGTAGTATAGGGGTCAGACAAGAGACCCAGTACTTC	CASSIGVRQETQYF
NA	TRBV10-3	TRBJ2-3	NA	TGTGCCATCATGGGGACATCGGATTCGGGGCCGCAGTATTTT	CAIMGTSDSGPQYF
many	TRBV24-1	TRBJ2-3	TRBD2	TGTGCCACCAGTACTCTAGCGGGGGGCGGGGATACGCAGTATTTT	CATSTLAGGGDTQYF
few	TRBV20-1	TRBJ2-3	NA	TGCAGTGCAAAAACCGGGACACCGCAGTATTTT	CSAKTGTPQYF
NA	TRBV24-1	TRBJ2-5	TRBD1	TGTGCCACCAGTGCCTACAGGGGTCGGCAAGAGACCCAGTACTTC	CATSAYRGRQETQYF
few	TRBV18	TRBJ1-6	NA	TGTGCCAGCTCGGGCGATCGAGGGAATTCACCCCTCCACTTT	CASSGDRGNSPLHF
few	TRBV7-7	TRBJ2-5	TRBD2	TGTGCCAGCAGCCACTTGGGACTAGCGGGGGAAGAGACCCAGTACTTC	CASSHLGLAGEETQYF
many	TRBV3-1	TRBJ1-1	NA	TGTGCCAGCAGCCAAGATCCGGGGAACACTGAAGCTTTCTTT	CASSQDPGNTEAFF
few	TRBV6-5	TRBJ2-4	NA	TGTGCCAGCAGCATTGGGGGCCGCGCCAAAAACATTCAGTACTTC	CASSIGGRAKNIQYF
few	TRBV5-5	TRBJ1-4	NA	TGTGCCAGCACCCCTGGCAACGGATTAAAACTGTTTTTT	CASTPGNGLKLFF